Following are 20 T cell receptor beta chains from one sample sequenced in a study of blood T cell repertoires in COVID-19. Repertoires were generated with immunoSEQ multiplex PCR, while TCRdb's copy carries only in-frame clones and drops some. This table holds a few hundred thousand clones, about 85% found once. Material for sequencing was PBMCs or T cells enriched from blood (not recorded which). Receptor source: a woman in her forties or fifties who had recovered from COVID-19.

The chain combines TRBV4-3 with TRBJ1-1; D gene unclear. Germline CDR1 reads LGHNA; CDR2 reads YSLEER. The CDR3 is 16 residues long. Deletions cut 0 bases from V and 4 bases from J, with 15 bases between. CDR3 loop: CASSQDVDGKTTEAFF. As DNA, the CDR3 is TGCGCCAGCAGCCAAGATGTCGACGGGAAAACCACTGAAGCTTTCTTT.

The chain combines TRBV12-5 with TRBJ1-2, with D unresolved. Between the trimmed V and J ends, which lost 1 base and 7 bases, there was a span of 10 bases. The CDR3 is 13 amino acids. Looked up from germline, CDR1 is LGHNT and CDR2 is FRNRAP. CDR3 region: CASGLEAGVGYTF. The CDR3 DNA follows: TGTGCTAGTGGTTTGGAAGCCGGGGTTGGCTACACCTTC.

V is TRBV19 and J is TRBJ2-7; 8 nucleotides agree with TRBD2. CDR3 length: 16 amino acids. Trimming cost V 7 bases and J 0 bases; bases outside gene matches: 11. In germline, CDR1 is LNHDA, CDR2 SQIVND (reference sequence). CDR3 bases: TGTGCCAGTAATCAACCCGGGACTAGGGGCTCCTACGAGCAGTACTTC. Its protein product is CASNQPGTRGSYEQYF.

The chain combines TRBV9 with TRBJ2-2, with D uncertain. There are 14 residues in the CDR3. The germline V gene has CDR1 SGDLS and CDR2 YYNGEE. V lost 0 bases and J lost 5, with 8 bases in between. CDR3 sequence: CASSVDGGTGELFF. The DNA of the CDR3 is TGTGCCAGCAGCGTAGATGGCGGAACCGGGGAGCTGTTTTTT.

The J gene is TRBJ2-7, the V gene TRBV5-4, with 7 bases that match TRBD2. CDR1 and CDR2 (germline): SGHNT, YYREEE (reference sequence). Trimming took 3 bases from V and 6 from J; bases not matched to a gene: 6. This CDR3 has 13 residues. The CDR3 sequence is CASSWEGAGEQYF. CDR3 DNA: TGTGCCAGCAGCTGGGAGGGAGCGGGCGAGCAGTACTTC.

The rearrangement links TRBV7-2 to TRBJ1-4, with a tentative D call TRBD1 (6 bases). This CDR3 comprises 15 residues. The germline V gene has CDR1 SGHTA and CDR2 FQGNSA. Trimming removed 5 bases at V and 8 bases at J, with 18 bases between. The CDR3 DNA is TGTGCCAGCAGCCCCGACAGGACCAGAGGGGAAAAACTGTTTTTT. Encoded protein: CASSPDRTRGEKLFF.

This chain links TRBV5-8 with TRBJ1-5; 10 bases agree with TRBD1. The CDR3 totals 15 residues. Germline V gene sequence: CDR1 SGHTS, CDR2 YDEGEE. The ends lost 3 bases at V and 8 bases at J; junction bases unmatched: 8. CDR3 amino acids: CASSYRDRGSKPQHF. The CDR3 nucleotides are TGTGCCAGCAGCTACCGGGACAGGGGCTCGAAGCCCCAGCATTTT.

This chain connects TRBV14 to TRBJ2-1; TRBD2 agrees at 11 bases. This CDR3 has 17 residues. Germline-derived CDR1 and CDR2 are SGHDN and FVKESK. V dropped 0 bases and J dropped 5; count of bases not matched to a gene: 6. CDR3 loop: CASSQEVLAGGNNEQFF. CDR3 bases: TGTGCCAGCAGCCAAGAGGTCCTAGCGGGGGGAAACAATGAGCAGTTCTTC.

The chain has TRBV6-5 and TRBJ1-2; 8 nucleotides align to TRBD1. V lost 2 bases and J lost 4; bases outside the gene matches: 9. Looked up from germline, CDR1 is MNHEY and CDR2 is SVGAGI. The CDR3 extends over 16 amino acids. The CDR3 sequence: CASSYTEQGDSYGYTF. Written as DNA, the CDR3 is TGTGCCAGCAGTTACACCGAACAGGGGGATAGCTATGGCTACACCTTC.

The chain joins TRBV4-1 to TRBJ1-2, with D possibly being TRBD1 (6 bases). The V gene lost 4 bases and the J gene lost 3 bases, with 9 bases spanning the gap. There are 13 residues in the CDR3. Germline-derived CDR1 and CDR2 are MGHRA and YSYEKL. Here the CDR3 DNA reads TGCGCCAGCAGCCCGGACAGCTACTATGGCTACACCTTC. The encoded protein is CASSPDSYYGYTF.

The genes are TRBV5-1 and TRBJ1-2, with a possible D match to TRBD1 (5 bases). The CDR3 has 17 residues. V was shortened by 0 bases and J by 5 bases, with 20 bases between the two germline ends. Germline lookup yields CDR1 SGHRS and CDR2 YFSETQ. The CDR3 DNA sequence: TGCGCCAGCAGCTTGGGGGCAGGGAACAACATGCAGTATGGCTACACCTTC. This encodes CASSLGAGNNMQYGYTF. The entire variable domain, with the rest obtained from reference TRBV5-1 and TRBJ1-2, is as follows: KAGVTQTPRYLIKTRGQQVTLSCSPISGHRSVSWYQQTPGQGLQFLFEYFSETQRNKGNFPGRFSGRQFSNSRSEMNVSTLELGDSALYLCASSLGAGNNMQYGYTFGSGTRLTVV.

In this sample, this clone turned up a few times. V gene TRBV7-9 combines with J gene TRBJ2-7; 7 bases match TRBD1. Germline lookup yields CDR1 SEHNR and CDR2 FQNEAQ (reference sequence). J gave up 4 bases and V 5 bases, and 8 bases lay outside the gene matches. This CDR3 has 14 amino acids. CDR3 amino acids: CASSPTTGLYEQYF. The CDR3 DNA reads TGTGCCAGCAGCCCAACGACAGGGTTATACGAGCAGTACTTC.

The chain is built from TRBV11-2 and TRBJ1-6; the match to TRBD1 covers 9 bases. Looked up from germline, CDR1 is SGHAT and CDR2 is FQNNGV. This CDR3 comprises 15 residues. V gave up 6 bases and J gave up 7 bases; unmatched junction bases: 7. In DNA form, the CDR3 reads TGTGCCAGCAGATCTACCGGGACAGGGAATTCACCCCTCCACTTT. Its protein is CASRSTGTGNSPLHF.

The J gene is TRBJ2-7, the V gene TRBV11-2; the D gene is possibly TRBD2 (6 bases). This CDR3 has 15 amino acids. The V gene lost 5 bases and the J gene lost 5 bases, with 19 bases spanning the gap. Germline values: CDR1 SGHAT, CDR2 FQNNGV. CDR3: CASSPRAGGSNEQYF. CDR3 sequence (DNA): TGTGCCAGCAGCCCACGCGCCGGGGGTTCCAACGAGCAGTACTTC.

The V gene is TRBV7-2, the J gene TRBJ2-7; 11 nucleotides line up with TRBD2. Germline CDR1 reads SGHTA; CDR2 reads FQGNSA. CDR3 size: 16 residues. With 1 base clipped from V and 3 bases from J, the junction kept 5 bases outside the gene matches. Here the CDR3 DNA reads TGTGCCAGCAGCTTAGAAGGGGGACTAGCGGTCTACGAGCAGTACTTC. It translates to CASSLEGGLAVYEQYF.

This clone showed up just once. This chain uses TRBV5-1 with TRBJ2-3; tentatively, D is TRBD1 (5 bases). Trimming removed 0 bases from V and 1 base from J, with 12 bases in between. The CDR3 has 16 residues. The germline V gene encodes CDR1 SGHRS and CDR2 YFSETQ. The CDR3 protein is CASSLEGAGGTDTQYF. In DNA, the CDR3 is TGCGCCAGCAGCTTGGAAGGGGCCGGAGGCACAGATACGCAGTATTTT.

This sequence joins TRBV5-4 and TRBJ1-2; 9 nucleotides line up with TRBD1. Trimming took 0 bases from V and 7 from J; bases not matched to a gene: 4. CDR1 is SGHNT and CDR2 is YYREEE in the germline V gene (reference sequence). The CDR3 covers 14 residues. CDR3 nucleotide sequence: TGTGCCAGCAGCTTGGTGGGGACAGGGTCTGGCTACACCTTC. It is translated as CASSLVGTGSGYTF.

This rearrangement joins TRBV4-2 to TRBJ2-1; 12 nucleotides line up with TRBD2. Germline values: CDR1 LGHNA, CDR2 YNFKEQ. V lost 2 bases, J lost 9 bases, and 8 bases stayed unmatched. CDR3 length: 16 residues. This CDR3 is CASSQHSSGRGSEQFF. CDR3 bases: TGTGCCAGCAGCCAACATTCTAGCGGGAGGGGCAGTGAGCAGTTCTTC.

J is TRBJ1-1 and V is TRBV29-1; tentatively, D is TRBD1 (5 bases). The V gene lost 4 bases and the J gene lost 2 bases, with 20 bases spanning the gap. CDR3 size: 16 residues. Germline CDR1 is SQVTM and CDR2 is ANQGSEA. This CDR3 reads CSVGGRVFVENTEAFF. Written as DNA, the CDR3 is TGCAGCGTTGGGGGCAGGGTTTTTGTAGAAAACACTGAAGCTTTCTTT.

The sample holds one count of this clone. The chain recombines TRBV30 with TRBJ2-7; D not certain. The germline CDR1 and CDR2 sequences are GTSNPN and SVGIG (reference sequence). This CDR3 has 13 amino acids. V lost 2 bases and J lost 3, with 11 bases in between. CDR3 in amino acids: CAWSINQRYEQYF. In DNA, the CDR3 is TGTGCCTGGAGTATTAACCAGCGCTACGAGCAGTACTTC.